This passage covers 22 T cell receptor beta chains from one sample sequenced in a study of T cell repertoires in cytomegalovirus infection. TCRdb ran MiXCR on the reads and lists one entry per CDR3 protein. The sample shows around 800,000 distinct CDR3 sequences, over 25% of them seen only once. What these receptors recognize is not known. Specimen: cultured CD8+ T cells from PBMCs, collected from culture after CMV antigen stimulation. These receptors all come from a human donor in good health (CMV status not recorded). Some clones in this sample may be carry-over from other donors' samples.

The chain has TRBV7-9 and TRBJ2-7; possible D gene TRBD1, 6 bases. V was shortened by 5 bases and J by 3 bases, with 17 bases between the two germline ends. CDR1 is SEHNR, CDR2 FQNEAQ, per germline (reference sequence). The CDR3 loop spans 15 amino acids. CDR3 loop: CASSQPGHRFYEQYF. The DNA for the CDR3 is TGTGCCAGCAGCCAACCGGGACATCGATTCTACGAGCAGTACTTC.

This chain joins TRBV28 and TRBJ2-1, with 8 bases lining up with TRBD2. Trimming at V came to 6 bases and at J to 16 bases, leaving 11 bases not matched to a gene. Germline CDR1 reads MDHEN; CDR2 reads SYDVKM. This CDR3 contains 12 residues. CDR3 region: CASSPRGGWAFF. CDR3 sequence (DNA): TGTGCCAGCAGCCCTCGGGGGGGTTGGGCCTTCTTC.

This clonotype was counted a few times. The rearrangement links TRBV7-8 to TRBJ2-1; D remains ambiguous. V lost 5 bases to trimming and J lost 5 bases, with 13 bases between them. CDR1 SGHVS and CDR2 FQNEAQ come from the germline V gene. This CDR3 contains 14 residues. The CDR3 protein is CASSPSRAHNEQFF. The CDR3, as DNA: TGTGCCAGCAGCCCCTCCCGGGCCCACAATGAGCAGTTCTTC.

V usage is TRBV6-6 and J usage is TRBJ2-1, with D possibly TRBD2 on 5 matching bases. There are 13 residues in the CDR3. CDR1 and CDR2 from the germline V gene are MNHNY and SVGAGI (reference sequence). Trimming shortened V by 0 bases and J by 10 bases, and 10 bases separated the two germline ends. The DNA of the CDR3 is TGTGCCAGCAGTTACTCGAGTCGCGGGGAGCAGTTCTTC. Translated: CASSYSSRGEQFF.

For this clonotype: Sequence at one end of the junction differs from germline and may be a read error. The DNA of the CDR3 is TGTGTCAGCAGTTACGTCACTAGCGTTGAGACCCAGTACTTC. It yields the protein CVSSYVTSVETQYF. The rearrangement uses TRBV6-2 or TRBV6-3 and TRBJ2-5; 7 nucleotides match TRBD2. The CDR3 length is 14 residues. CDR1 MNHEY and CDR2 SVGEGT come from the germline V gene.

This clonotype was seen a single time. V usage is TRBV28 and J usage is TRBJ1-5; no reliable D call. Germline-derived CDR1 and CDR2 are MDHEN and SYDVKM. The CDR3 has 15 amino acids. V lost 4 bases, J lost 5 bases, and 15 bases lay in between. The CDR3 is CASSSPFLGDQPQHF. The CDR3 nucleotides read TGTGCCAGCAGTTCTCCGTTCTTGGGAGATCAGCCCCAGCATTTT.

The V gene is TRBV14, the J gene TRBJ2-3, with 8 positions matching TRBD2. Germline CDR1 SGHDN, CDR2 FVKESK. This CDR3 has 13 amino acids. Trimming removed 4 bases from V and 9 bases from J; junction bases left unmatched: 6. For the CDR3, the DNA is TGTGCCAGCAGCCCGTTGGGACTAGGGACGCAGTATTTT. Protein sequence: CASSPLGLGTQYF.

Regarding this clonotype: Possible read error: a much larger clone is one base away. CDR3 in amino acids: CASSPGLAGTLAENIQYF. The CDR3 coding sequence is TGTGCCAGCAGCCCGGGACTAGCGGGGACTTTAGCCGAAAACATTCAGTACTTC. The V call is TRBV7-6, the J call TRBJ2-4; 13 bases fit TRBD2. Germline V gives CDR1 SGHVS, CDR2 FNYEAQ. CDR3 length: 18 amino acids.

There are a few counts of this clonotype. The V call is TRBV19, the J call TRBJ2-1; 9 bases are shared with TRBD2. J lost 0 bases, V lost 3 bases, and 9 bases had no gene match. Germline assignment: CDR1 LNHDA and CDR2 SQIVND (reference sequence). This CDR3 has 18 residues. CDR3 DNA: TGTGCCAGTAGTATGGCTAGCGGGGCCGTAAGCTCCTACAATGAGCAGTTCTTC. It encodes CASSMASGAVSSYNEQFF.

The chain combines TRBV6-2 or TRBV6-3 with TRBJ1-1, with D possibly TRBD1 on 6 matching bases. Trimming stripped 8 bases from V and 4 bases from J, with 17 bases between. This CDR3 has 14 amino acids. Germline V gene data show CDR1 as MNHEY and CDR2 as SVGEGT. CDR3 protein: CASRPDSLSTEAFF. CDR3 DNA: TGTGCCAGCCGTCCGGACAGTTTAAGCACTGAAGCTTTCTTT.

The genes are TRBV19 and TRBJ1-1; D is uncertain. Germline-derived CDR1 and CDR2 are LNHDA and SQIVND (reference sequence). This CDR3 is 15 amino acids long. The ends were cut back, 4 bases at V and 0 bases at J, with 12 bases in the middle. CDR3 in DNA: TGTGCCAGTAGTAAAATGGAAGGAATGAACACTGAAGCTTTCTTT. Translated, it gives CASSKMEGMNTEAFF.

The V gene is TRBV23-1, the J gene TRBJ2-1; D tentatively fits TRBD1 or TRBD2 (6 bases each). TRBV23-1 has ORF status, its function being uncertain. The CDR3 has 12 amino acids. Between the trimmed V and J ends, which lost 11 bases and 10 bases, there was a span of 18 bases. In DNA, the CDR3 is TGCGCCCTGGGCGGGACACCTTGGGAGCAGTTCTTC. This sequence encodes CALGGTPWEQFF.

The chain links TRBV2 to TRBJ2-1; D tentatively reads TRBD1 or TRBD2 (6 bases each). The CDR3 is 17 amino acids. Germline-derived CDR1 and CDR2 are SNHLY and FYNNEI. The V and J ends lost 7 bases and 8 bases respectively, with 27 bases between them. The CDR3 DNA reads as TGTGCCAGCACCGAATGGCCGGAGGGACAAGTTGTGGATGAGCAGTTCTTC. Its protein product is CASTEWPEGQVVDEQFF.

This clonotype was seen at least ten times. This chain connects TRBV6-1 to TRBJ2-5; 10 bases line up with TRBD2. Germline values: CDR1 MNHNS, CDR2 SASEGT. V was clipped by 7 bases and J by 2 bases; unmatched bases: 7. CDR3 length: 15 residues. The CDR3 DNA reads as TGTGCCAGCACTCAACTAGCGGGGCTTCAAGAGACCCAGTACTTC. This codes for CASTQLAGLQETQYF.

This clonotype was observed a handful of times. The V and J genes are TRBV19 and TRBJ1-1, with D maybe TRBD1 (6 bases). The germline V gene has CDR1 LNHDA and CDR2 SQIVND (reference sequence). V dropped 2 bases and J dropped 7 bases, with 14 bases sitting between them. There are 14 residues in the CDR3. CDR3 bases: TGTGCCAGTAGTATATCGTTGGGGGCAATTGAAGCTTTCTTT. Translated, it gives CASSISLGAIEAFF.

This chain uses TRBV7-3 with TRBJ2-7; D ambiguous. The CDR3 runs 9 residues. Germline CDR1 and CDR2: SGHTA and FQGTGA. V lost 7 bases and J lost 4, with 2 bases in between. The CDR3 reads CASKYEQYV. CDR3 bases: TGTGCCAGCAAGTACGAGCAGTACGTC.

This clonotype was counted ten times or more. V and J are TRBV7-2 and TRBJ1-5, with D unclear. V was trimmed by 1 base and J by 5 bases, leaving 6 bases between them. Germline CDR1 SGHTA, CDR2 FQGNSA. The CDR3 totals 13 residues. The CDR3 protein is CASSLDEDQPQHF. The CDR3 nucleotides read TGTGCCAGCAGCTTAGACGAGGATCAGCCCCAGCATTTT.

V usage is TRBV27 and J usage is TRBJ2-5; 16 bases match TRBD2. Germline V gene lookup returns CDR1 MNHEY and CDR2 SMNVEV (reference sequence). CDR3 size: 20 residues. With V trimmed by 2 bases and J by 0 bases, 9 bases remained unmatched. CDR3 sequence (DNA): TGTGCCAGCAGTTTAAACCCGGGACTAGCGGGGGGGAGGGACCAAGAGACCCAGTACTTC. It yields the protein CASSLNPGLAGGRDQETQYF.

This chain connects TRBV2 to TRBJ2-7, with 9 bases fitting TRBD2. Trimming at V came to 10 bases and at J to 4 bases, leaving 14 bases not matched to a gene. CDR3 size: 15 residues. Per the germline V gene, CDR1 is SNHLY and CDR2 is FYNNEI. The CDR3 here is CAISGGPSRSYEQYV. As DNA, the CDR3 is TGTGCCATTAGCGGGGGACCCTCCCGATCTTACGAGCAGTACGTC.

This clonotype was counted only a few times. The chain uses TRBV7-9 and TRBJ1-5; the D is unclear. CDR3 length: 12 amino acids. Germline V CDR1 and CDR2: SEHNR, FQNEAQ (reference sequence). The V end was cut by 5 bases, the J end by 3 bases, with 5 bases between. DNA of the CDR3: TGTGCCAGCAGCCTGCACAATCAGCCCCAGCATTTT. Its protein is CASSLHNQPQHF.

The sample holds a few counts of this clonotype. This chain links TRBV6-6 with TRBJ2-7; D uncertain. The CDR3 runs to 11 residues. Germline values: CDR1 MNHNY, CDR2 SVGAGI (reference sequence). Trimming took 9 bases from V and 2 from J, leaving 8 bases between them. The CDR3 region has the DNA TGTGCCAGTCAAGGAACCTACGAGCAGTACGTC. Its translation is CASQGTYEQYV.

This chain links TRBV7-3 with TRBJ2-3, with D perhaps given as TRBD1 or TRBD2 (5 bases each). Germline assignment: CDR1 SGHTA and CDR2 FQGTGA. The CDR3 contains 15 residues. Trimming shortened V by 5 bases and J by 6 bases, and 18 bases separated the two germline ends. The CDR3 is CASSASGTWADTQYF. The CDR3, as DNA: TGTGCCAGCAGCGCCTCCGGGACCTGGGCGGATACGCAGTATTTT.